Each of the 9 T cell receptor beta chains below was sequenced from the same sample in a study of shared clonotypes between healthy human individuals. Generated by immunoSEQ multiplex PCR, the TCRdb table keeps only in-frame clones and is missing some. The profile shows millions of clones, roughly 95% of them singletons. Sequenced material: naive CD4+ T cells sorted from blood. Sample subset: CD45RA+ positively selected. The receptor source for this set is a man in his late teens or twenties in good health.

This clone was seen a single time. The CDR3 spells CASSLVDRGIYEQYF. The CDR3 region has the DNA TGTGCCAGCAGCTTAGTTGACAGGGGAATCTACGAGCAGTACTTC. J is TRBJ2-7 and V is TRBV11-2; 8 bases match TRBD1. Germline CDR1 reads SGHAT; CDR2 reads FQNNGV. Unmatched junction bases numbered 5, after V lost 1 base and J lost 3 bases. The CDR3 is 15 amino acids.

The gene calls are TRBV4-3 and TRBJ2-7, with TRBD2 matching over 10 bases. The germline V gene encodes CDR1 LGHNA and CDR2 YSLEER. This CDR3 is built from 14 residues. The ends lost 4 bases at V and 0 bases at J; junction bases unmatched: 0. The CDR3 here is CASSPSGSSYEQYF. For the CDR3, the DNA is TGCGCCAGCAGCCCTAGCGGGAGCTCCTACGAGCAGTACTTC.

The chain uses TRBV4-1 and TRBJ1-1; D possibly corresponds to TRBD1 (6 bases). The germline V and J ends were trimmed by 5 bases and 4 bases, with 11 bases remaining between them. Germline V lookup: CDR1 MGHRA, CDR2 YSYEKL. The CDR3 totals 13 residues. The CDR3 spells CASSVQGGTEAFF. The CDR3 DNA sequence: TGCGCCAGCAGCGTACAGGGTGGCACTGAAGCTTTCTTT.

The genes are TRBV5-1 and TRBJ1-1; D remains unclear. The CDR3 consists of 15 residues. The V gene's germline CDR1 is SGHRS and CDR2 YFSETQ. V shed 4 bases and J shed 1 base, with 14 bases lying between them. In DNA form, the CDR3 reads TGCGCCAGCAGCCCCCTTCGCGACGGGAACACTGAAGCTTTCTTT. Protein sequence: CASSPLRDGNTEAFF.

This clone turned up a few times. The chain is built from TRBV5-1 and TRBJ2-1; 9 bases are a match to TRBD1. The trim removed 2 bases at V and 6 bases at J, leaving 9 bases unmatched. This CDR3 is 16 amino acids long. Germline values: CDR1 SGHRS, CDR2 YFSETQ. CDR3 protein: CASSLPGDRVSNEQFF. The CDR3 DNA reads TGCGCCAGCAGCTTACCTGGGGACAGGGTTAGCAATGAGCAGTTCTTC.

Turning to this clone: In the same sample, other DNA sequences code for this CDR3. CDR3 sequence (DNA): TGTGCCAGCAGCTTAGGAGGTTCTGGGGCCAACGTCCTGACTTTC. Amino acids: CASSLGGSGANVLTF. The rearrangement uses TRBV11-2 and TRBJ2-6; D call uncertain. V lost 1 base and J lost 1, with 5 bases in between. Per germline, CDR1 SGHAT and CDR2 FQNNGV. CDR3 length equals 15 residues.

The J gene is TRBJ2-1, the V gene TRBV5-1; a weak D match, TRBD2 (6 bases). Trimming removed 0 bases from V and 6 bases from J, with 10 bases in between. There are 14 residues in the CDR3. In germline, CDR1 is SGHRS, CDR2 YFSETQ. The CDR3 region has the DNA TGCGCCAGCAGCTTGGGGACTACATCCAATGAGCAGTTCTTC. Translation gives CASSLGTTSNEQFF.

This rearrangement joins TRBV4-3 to TRBJ1-2; D not certain. V was clipped by 0 bases and J by 8 bases, with 13 bases between them. CDR3 length: 14 residues. From germline, CDR1 is LGHNA and CDR2 YSLEER. The CDR3 loop reads CASSQDKRPYGYTF. CDR3 sequence (DNA): TGCGCCAGCAGCCAAGATAAACGACCGTACGGCTACACCTTC.

This sequence joins TRBV7-8 and TRBJ2-1; D is uncertain. The CDR3 sequence is 16 residues long. Trimming left V 3 bases short and J 3 bases short, with 15 bases between. The germline gives CDR1 SGHVS, CDR2 FQNEAQ. CDR3 protein: CASSFGRRTLYNEQFF. In DNA form, the CDR3 reads TGTGCCAGCAGCTTCGGGCGGAGAACCCTCTACAATGAGCAGTTCTTC.